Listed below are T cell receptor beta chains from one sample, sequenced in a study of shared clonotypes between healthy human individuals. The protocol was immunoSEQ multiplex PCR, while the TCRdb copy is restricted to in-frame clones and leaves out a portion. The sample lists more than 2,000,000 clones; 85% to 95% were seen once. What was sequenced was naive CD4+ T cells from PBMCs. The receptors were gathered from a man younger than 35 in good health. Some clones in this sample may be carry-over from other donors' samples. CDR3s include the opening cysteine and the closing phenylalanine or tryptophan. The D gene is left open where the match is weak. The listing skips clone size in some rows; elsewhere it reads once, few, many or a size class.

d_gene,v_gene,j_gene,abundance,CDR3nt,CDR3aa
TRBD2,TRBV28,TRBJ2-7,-,TGTGCCAGCAGTTCCCTAGCGGGAGGGCCGTACGAGCAGTACTTC,CASSSLAGGPYEQYF
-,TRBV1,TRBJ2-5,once,TGCACCAGCAGCCATTCTGGCTCTGAAAGCGGGAGGGAGGAGACCCAGTACTTC,CTSSHSGSESGREETQYF
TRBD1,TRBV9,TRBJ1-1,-,TGTGCCAGCAGCGTCTCCGCAGCGCAGGGGGCGTCCGAAGCTTTCTTT,CASSVSAAQGASEAFF
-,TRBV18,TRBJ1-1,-,TGTGCCAGCTCATTAGGCAGGGGAGGAAACACTGAAGCTTTCTTT,CASSLGRGGNTEAFF
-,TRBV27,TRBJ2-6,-,TGTGCCAGCAGTTTCCCTACCCCTTCAGGGCTCCCTGGGGCCAACGTCCTGACTTTC,CASSFPTPSGLPGANVLTF
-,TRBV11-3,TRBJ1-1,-,TGTGCCAGCAGCTTAGGAGGGAGTATAACTGAAGCTTTCTTT,CASSLGGSITEAFF
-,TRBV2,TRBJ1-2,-,TGTGCCAGCAGTGACTGGGACCCCAGCTACACCTTC,CASSDWDPSYTF
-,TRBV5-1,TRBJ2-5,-,TGCGCCAGCAGCCTGGCGATCCAAGAGACCCAGTACTTC,CASSLAIQETQYF
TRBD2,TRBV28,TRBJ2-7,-,TGTGCCAGCAGTTTCAGCGGGAACTCCTACGAGCAGTACTTC,CASSFSGNSYEQYF
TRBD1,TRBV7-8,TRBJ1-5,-,TGTGCCAGCAGCCTAAGACAGGGGAGGGCTCAGCCCCAGCATTTT,CASSLRQGRAQPQHF
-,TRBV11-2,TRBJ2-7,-,TGTGCCAGCAGCTTTTCCGCGGACTCCTACGAGCAGTACTTC,CASSFSADSYEQYF
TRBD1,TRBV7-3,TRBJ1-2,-,TGTGCCAGCAGCAGACAGGGACATGGCTACACCTTC,CASSRQGHGYTF
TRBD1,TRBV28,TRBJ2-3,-,TGTGCCAGCAGTTCAGGGGGATTACCCACAGATACGCAGTATTTT,CASSSGGLPTDTQYF
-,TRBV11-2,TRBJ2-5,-,TGTGCCAGCAGCTTAGGCAGGGGACAAGAGACCCAGTACTTC,CASSLGRGQETQYF
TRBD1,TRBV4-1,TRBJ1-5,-,TGCGCCAGCAGCCAAGGCGAAGGACAGGTAAATCAGCCCCAGCATTTT,CASSQGEGQVNQPQHF
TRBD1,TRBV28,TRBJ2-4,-,TGTGCCAGCGGTGTTAAACAGGGGGCATCCAAAAACATTCAGTACTTC,CASGVKQGASKNIQYF